Listed below are T cell receptor beta chains from one sample, sequenced in a study of blood T cell repertoires in COVID-19. Data came from immunoSEQ multiplex PCR; TCRdb stores just in-frame clones and leaves some out. The data contain around 94,000 clones, nearly 90% of them seen just once; the ten biggest clones take up around 2%. Sequencing was performed on peripheral blood. Receptors were obtained from a man aged 50-59 years with active COVID-19. Each CDR3 is given with its conserved first and last residue. A D gene is named only where the DNA matches it firmly. Some rows have no size entry. The others give once, few or many, or a class for an expanded clone.

v_call: TRBV5-6; clone_size: -; d_call: -; j_call: TRBJ1-5; cdr3_nt: TGTGCCAGCAGCTTACTTGCCAGCAATCAGCCCCAGCATTTT; cdr3_aa: CASSLLASNQPQHF
v_call: TRBV7-9; clone_size: few; d_call: TRBD2; j_call: TRBJ2-3; cdr3_nt: TGTGCCAGCAGACCTAGCGGGGGCACAGATACGCAGTATTTT; cdr3_aa: CASRPSGGTDTQYF
v_call: TRBV5-6; clone_size: many; d_call: TRBD1; j_call: TRBJ1-5; cdr3_nt: TGTGCCAGCAGCTTTGGACAGGGGGACACCAGCCAGCATTTT; cdr3_aa: CASSFGQGDTSQHF
v_call: TRBV13; clone_size: -; d_call: TRBD2; j_call: TRBJ2-2; cdr3_nt: TGTGCCAGCAGGACTTTCACGCGGGGGGGCGGCACCGGGGAGCTGTTTTTT; cdr3_aa: CASRTFTRGGGTGELFF
v_call: TRBV3-1/TRBV3-2; clone_size: -; d_call: TRBD2; j_call: TRBJ2-1; cdr3_nt: TGTGCCAGCAGCCCCAGAATACTAGCGGGGGGGCGAAGGGAGCAGTTCTTC; cdr3_aa: CASSPRILAGGRREQFF
v_call: TRBV2; clone_size: -; d_call: TRBD1; j_call: TRBJ1-1; cdr3_nt: TGTGCCAGCAGAGGACAGGGTTCGAACACTGAAGCTTTCTTT; cdr3_aa: CASRGQGSNTEAFF
v_call: TRBV6-5; clone_size: -; d_call: -; j_call: TRBJ1-2; cdr3_nt: TGTGCCAGCAGCGGCCGCCGGGACACCCCTCGAGGCTACACCTTC; cdr3_aa: CASSGRRDTPRGYTF
v_call: TRBV4-2; clone_size: -; d_call: TRBD2; j_call: TRBJ2-3; cdr3_nt: TGTGCCAGCAGCCAAGATCCCTCCCTAGCGGGGGGGCCGGAAGATACGCAGTATTTT; cdr3_aa: CASSQDPSLAGGPEDTQYF
v_call: TRBV19; clone_size: -; d_call: TRBD1; j_call: TRBJ2-2; cdr3_nt: TGTGCCAGTAGTCCCGACAGGGGGCTGGAGGGCACCGGGGAGCTGTTTTTT; cdr3_aa: CASSPDRGLEGTGELFF
v_call: TRBV7-9; clone_size: -; d_call: TRBD2; j_call: TRBJ2-1; cdr3_nt: TGTGCCAGCAGCGATGGTGGGGGAACTAGCGGGGCCTACAATGAGCAGTTCTTC; cdr3_aa: CASSDGGGTSGAYNEQFF
v_call: TRBV2; clone_size: -; d_call: -; j_call: TRBJ1-1; cdr3_nt: TGTGCCGGGACCCGGGGCGGGGGCACTGAAGCTTTCTTT; cdr3_aa: CAGTRGGGTEAFF
v_call: TRBV6-6; clone_size: once; d_call: -; j_call: TRBJ1-5; cdr3_nt: TGTGCCAGCAATAGTGCCGGGAATCAGCCCCAGCATTTT; cdr3_aa: CASNSAGNQPQHF
v_call: TRBV19; clone_size: -; d_call: -; j_call: TRBJ2-7; cdr3_nt: TGTGCCAGTAGTATGTCCGCCGACAGGTTTTACTCCTACGAGCAGTACTTC; cdr3_aa: CASSMSADRFYSYEQYF
v_call: TRBV10-3; clone_size: -; d_call: -; j_call: TRBJ1-3; cdr3_nt: TGTGCCATCAGTGACGGAGCGACGGGAAACACCATATATTTT; cdr3_aa: CAISDGATGNTIYF
v_call: TRBV18; clone_size: -; d_call: TRBD2; j_call: TRBJ2-5; cdr3_nt: TGTGCCAGCTCACCGGGACTAGCGGGGGAGGAGACCCAGTACTTC; cdr3_aa: CASSPGLAGEETQYF
v_call: TRBV4-2; clone_size: once; d_call: -; j_call: TRBJ1-5; cdr3_nt: TGTGCCAGCAGCCAAGATCTCTACCAGCCCCAGCATTTT; cdr3_aa: CASSQDLYQPQHF
v_call: TRBV7-8; clone_size: -; d_call: -; j_call: TRBJ2-7; cdr3_nt: TGTGCCAGCAGCTTATCAGGGGCCTACGAGCAGTACTTC; cdr3_aa: CASSLSGAYEQYF
v_call: TRBV2; clone_size: -; d_call: -; j_call: TRBJ2-1; cdr3_nt: TGTGCCAGCAGTACACAGTTCAATGAGCAGTTCTTC; cdr3_aa: CASSTQFNEQFF
v_call: TRBV27; clone_size: -; d_call: -; j_call: TRBJ1-2; cdr3_nt: TGTGCCAGCAGTTTAAAGCCAGGGCAGTCTTATGGCTACACCTTC; cdr3_aa: CASSLKPGQSYGYTF
v_call: TRBV19; clone_size: -; d_call: TRBD1; j_call: TRBJ2-7; cdr3_nt: TGTGCCAGTAGTATTGACAGGGACTACGAGCAGTACTTC; cdr3_aa: CASSIDRDYEQYF
v_call: TRBV15; clone_size: -; d_call: TRBD1; j_call: TRBJ1-3; cdr3_nt: TGTGCCACCAGCAGAGCGACAGGGTCTGGAAACACCATATATTTT; cdr3_aa: CATSRATGSGNTIYF
v_call: TRBV19; clone_size: -; d_call: TRBD1; j_call: TRBJ1-2; cdr3_nt: TGTGCCAGTAGTATAGATAACCGGGACAGAGATGGCTACACCTTC; cdr3_aa: CASSIDNRDRDGYTF
v_call: TRBV3-1/TRBV3-2; clone_size: -; d_call: -; j_call: TRBJ2-1; cdr3_nt: TGTGCCAGCAGCTTCCGAGGGCAGCGTAAGCAGTTCTTC; cdr3_aa: CASSFRGQRKQFF
v_call: TRBV4-2; clone_size: -; d_call: -; j_call: TRBJ2-2; cdr3_nt: TGTGCCAGCAGCCAACAGATAAACACCGGGGAGCTGTTTTTT; cdr3_aa: CASSQQINTGELFF
v_call: TRBV6-6; clone_size: -; d_call: TRBD1; j_call: TRBJ2-1; cdr3_nt: TGTGCCAGCAGTTGGGGACAGGCAGGAGGCAATGAGCAGTTCTTC; cdr3_aa: CASSWGQAGGNEQFF
v_call: TRBV2; clone_size: once; d_call: -; j_call: TRBJ1-6; cdr3_nt: TGTGCCAGCAGTGTGGGGGCCGGCGGAGCACCCCTCCACTTT; cdr3_aa: CASSVGAGGAPLHF
v_call: TRBV18; clone_size: -; d_call: TRBD2; j_call: TRBJ2-2; cdr3_nt: TGTGCCAGCTCACCCCAGCGGGGGCTAACGAACACCGGGGAGCTGTTTTTT; cdr3_aa: CASSPQRGLTNTGELFF
v_call: TRBV2; clone_size: -; d_call: -; j_call: TRBJ1-3; cdr3_nt: TGTGCCAGCAGTGCAAGACGGGGATCCGGAAACACCATATATTTT; cdr3_aa: CASSARRGSGNTIYF
v_call: TRBV5-1; clone_size: -; d_call: -; j_call: TRBJ2-1; cdr3_nt: TGCGCCAGCAGTTTGACAGACCCATACAATGAGCAGTTCTTC; cdr3_aa: CASSLTDPYNEQFF
v_call: TRBV23-1; clone_size: -; d_call: -; j_call: TRBJ1-5; cdr3_nt: TGCGCCAGCAGTCCCCCGGGAGGGGCGCCTTATAGCAATCAGCCCCAGCATTTT; cdr3_aa: CASSPPGGAPYSNQPQHF
v_call: TRBV2; clone_size: -; d_call: -; j_call: TRBJ2-7; cdr3_nt: TGTGCCAGCAGTGTCGATACAGGATTCTACGAGCAGTACTTC; cdr3_aa: CASSVDTGFYEQYF
v_call: TRBV6-5; clone_size: once; d_call: -; j_call: TRBJ1-3; cdr3_nt: TGTGCCAGCAGTTACTCGGTTTCAGGGTCTGGAAACACCATATATTTT; cdr3_aa: CASSYSVSGSGNTIYF
v_call: TRBV14; clone_size: -; d_call: -; j_call: TRBJ1-1; cdr3_nt: TGTGCCAGCAGCCCAGGTCTGCGGGACACTGAAGCTTTCTTT; cdr3_aa: CASSPGLRDTEAFF
v_call: TRBV5-4; clone_size: -; d_call: TRBD2; j_call: TRBJ2-1; cdr3_nt: TGTGCCAGCAGCCTGGGGGTAGCGGGGGGTCACAATGAGCAGTTCTTC; cdr3_aa: CASSLGVAGGHNEQFF
v_call: TRBV18; clone_size: -; d_call: -; j_call: TRBJ2-3; cdr3_nt: TGTGCCAGCTCACGGCTTTGGCAGACTACCACAGATACGCAGTATTTT; cdr3_aa: CASSRLWQTTTDTQYF
v_call: TRBV27; clone_size: -; d_call: TRBD1; j_call: TRBJ1-6; cdr3_nt: TGTGCCAGCAGGGCCCTCCGGGACAGGGGGCATGGTTCACCCCTCCACTTT; cdr3_aa: CASRALRDRGHGSPLHF
v_call: TRBV6-6; clone_size: -; d_call: TRBD1; j_call: TRBJ1-2; cdr3_nt: TGTGCCAGCAGCCGCTCGGGACAGGGGATCGGTGGCTACACCTTC; cdr3_aa: CASSRSGQGIGGYTF
v_call: TRBV20-1; clone_size: -; d_call: TRBD1; j_call: TRBJ2-3; cdr3_nt: TGCAGTGCTAGTGGGACAGGGGGCACAGATACGCAGTATTTT; cdr3_aa: CSASGTGGTDTQYF
v_call: TRBV12-3/TRBV12-4; clone_size: once; d_call: TRBD1; j_call: TRBJ2-3; cdr3_nt: TGTGCCAGCAGTTTGGACAGGGCAGATACGCAGTATTTT; cdr3_aa: CASSLDRADTQYF
v_call: TRBV4-3; clone_size: -; d_call: -; j_call: TRBJ1-2; cdr3_nt: TGCGCCAGCAGCCAAGATAAGACAGGAGGTTTCTATGGCTACACCTTC; cdr3_aa: CASSQDKTGGFYGYTF